The next 4 T cell receptor beta chains were all read from a single sample in a study of cytomegalovirus exposure and HLA in healthy donors (dated by TCRdb to about 2017). To prepare the library, the immunoSEQ multiplex PCR assay was applied. The multiplex PCR relied on a mix of 60 forward primers for TCR Vbeta segments and 13 reverse primers for TCR Jbeta segments. This is the immuneACCESS table as TCRdb keeps it, with only in-frame sequences that have V and J called. A part of the clones is gone; compared with another copy, unresolved V genes explain less than half, and the rest is unexplained. The sample records tens of thousands of clones, 79% of which are singletons. Roughly 14% of the sample belongs to the ten largest clones. The source material was PBMCs. The receptors were gathered from a woman aged 40-49 years in good health and CMV-seropositive.

CDR3 DNA sequence: TGTGCCAGCTCACCTCCAGGGGTGAAAGAAAAACTGTTTTTT. It translates to CASSPPGVKEKLFF. This sequence joins TRBV18 and TRBJ1-4; maybe TRBD1 (6 bases). V gave up 3 bases and J gave up 8 bases, with 13 bases separating them. Germline-derived CDR1 and CDR2 are KGHSH and LQKENI. CDR3 size: 14 residues.

This sequence joins TRBV9 and TRBJ1-1; 7 bases are shared with TRBD1. CDR1 and CDR2 (germline): SGDLS, YYNGEE. The CDR3 covers 15 residues. V lost 0 bases to trimming and J lost 5 bases; unmatched junction nucleotides: 7. The CDR3 protein is CASSVEGAPGTEAFF. The CDR3 nucleotides are TGTGCCAGCAGCGTAGAGGGGGCCCCGGGTACTGAAGCTTTCTTT.

The chain recombines TRBV9 with TRBJ2-7, with TRBD2 matching over 10 bases. Germline V gene sequence: CDR1 SGDLS, CDR2 YYNGEE. J gave up 4 bases and V 4 bases, and 5 bases lay outside the gene matches. CDR3 size: 14 residues. CDR3 in DNA: TGTGCCAGCAGCCGCAGCGGGAGGGGATACGAGCAGTACTTC. Translated: CASSRSGRGYEQYF.

This chain joins TRBV27 and TRBJ1-1, with 9 bases matching TRBD1. The germline gives CDR1 MNHEY, CDR2 SMNVEV (reference sequence). This CDR3 spans 14 amino acids. V shed 5 bases, J shed 4 bases, and the junction held 5 bases outside the gene matches. The CDR3 DNA sequence: TGTGCCAGCAGTCGACAGGGGGGGATCACTGAAGCTTTCTTT. This sequence encodes CASSRQGGITEAFF.